The 3 T cell receptor beta chains below were found in one sample sequenced in a study of blood T cell repertoires in COVID-19. The assay was immunoSEQ multiplex PCR, and TCRdb's table has in-frame clones only and misses some. Among approximately 110,000 clones, 80% to 90% were seen once, and the ten largest hold roughly 1.4%. The sample was peripheral blood. These receptors all stem from a man aged 40-50 years with acute or convalescent COVID-19.

This clone was seen a single time. The rearrangement uses TRBV19 and TRBJ2-7, with 8 bases lining up with TRBD1. V trimming: 8 bases; J trimming: 3 bases; junction bases outside the gene matches: 6. CDR3 length equals 13 residues. Germline loops: CDR1 LNHDA, CDR2 SQIVND (reference sequence). For the CDR3, the DNA is TGTGCCAGTCGCGGACAGGGCCTCTACGAGCAGTACTTC. This codes for CASRGQGLYEQYF.

This clone was found once. The rearrangement uses TRBV4-1 and TRBJ1-1; a weak D match, TRBD1 (5 bases). The V gene lost 0 bases and the J gene lost 0 bases, with 17 bases spanning the gap. The CDR3 loop spans 18 amino acids. Germline V CDR1 and CDR2: MGHRA, YSYEKL. The CDR3 DNA reads as TGCGCCAGCAGCCAAGACCCACATCCAGGGCTCATGAACACTGAAGCTTTCTTT. This codes for CASSQDPHPGLMNTEAFF.

The rearrangement uses TRBV18 and TRBJ1-1, with D perhaps matching TRBD1 (6 bases). With 5 bases removed from V and 2 bases from J, the gap between germline ends came to 9 bases. Germline values: CDR1 KGHSH, CDR2 LQKENI. CDR3 length: 13 residues. CDR3 DNA: TGTGCCAGCTCAAAGGGACAAAACACTGAAGCTTTCTTT. It specifies CASSKGQNTEAFF. The whole variable domain, remainder taken from reference TRBV18 and TRBJ1-1, is NAGVMQNPRHLVRRRGQEARLRCSPMKGHSHVYWYRQLPEEGLKFMVYLQKENIIDESGMPKERFSAEFPKEGPSILRIQQVVRGDSAAYFCASSKGQNTEAFFGQGTRLTVV.